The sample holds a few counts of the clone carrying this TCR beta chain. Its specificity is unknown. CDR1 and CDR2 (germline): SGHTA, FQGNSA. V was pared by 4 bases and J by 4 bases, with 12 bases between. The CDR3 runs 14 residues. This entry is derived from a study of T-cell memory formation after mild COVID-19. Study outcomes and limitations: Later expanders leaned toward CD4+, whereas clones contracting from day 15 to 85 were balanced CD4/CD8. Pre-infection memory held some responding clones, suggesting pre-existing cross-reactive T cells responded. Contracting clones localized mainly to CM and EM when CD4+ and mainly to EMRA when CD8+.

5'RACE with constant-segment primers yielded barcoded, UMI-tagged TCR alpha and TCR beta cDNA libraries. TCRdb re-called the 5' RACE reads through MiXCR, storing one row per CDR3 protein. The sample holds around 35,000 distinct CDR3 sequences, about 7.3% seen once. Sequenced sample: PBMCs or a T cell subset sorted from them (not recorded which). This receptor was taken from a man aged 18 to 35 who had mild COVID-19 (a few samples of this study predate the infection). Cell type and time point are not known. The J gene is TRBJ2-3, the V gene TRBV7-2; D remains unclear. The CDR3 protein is CASSSSVRADTQYF. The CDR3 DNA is TGTGCCAGCAGCTCCTCAGTTAGGGCAGATACGCAGTATTTT.